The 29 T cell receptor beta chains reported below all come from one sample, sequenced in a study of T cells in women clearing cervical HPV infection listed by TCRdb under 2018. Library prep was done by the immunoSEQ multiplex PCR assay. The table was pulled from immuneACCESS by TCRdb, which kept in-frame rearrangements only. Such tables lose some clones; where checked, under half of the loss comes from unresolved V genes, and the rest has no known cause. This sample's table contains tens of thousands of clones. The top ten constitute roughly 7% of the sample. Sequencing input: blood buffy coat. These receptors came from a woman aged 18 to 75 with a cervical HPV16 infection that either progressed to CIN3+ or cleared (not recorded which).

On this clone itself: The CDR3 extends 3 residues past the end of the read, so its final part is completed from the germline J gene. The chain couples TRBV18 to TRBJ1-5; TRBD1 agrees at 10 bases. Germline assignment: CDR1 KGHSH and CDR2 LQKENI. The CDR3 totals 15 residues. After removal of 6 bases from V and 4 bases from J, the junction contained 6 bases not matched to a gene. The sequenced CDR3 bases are TGTGCCAGCTCGCGGGACAGGGGAGAGAATCAGCCC. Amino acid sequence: CASSRDRGENQP. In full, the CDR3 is CASSRDRGENQPQHF. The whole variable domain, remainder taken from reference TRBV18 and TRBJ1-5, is NAGVMQNPRHLVRRRGQEARLRCSPMKGHSHVYWYRQLPEEGLKFMVYLQKENIIDESGMPKERFSAEFPKEGPSILRIQQVVRGDSAAYFCASSRDRGENQPQHFGDGTRLSIL.

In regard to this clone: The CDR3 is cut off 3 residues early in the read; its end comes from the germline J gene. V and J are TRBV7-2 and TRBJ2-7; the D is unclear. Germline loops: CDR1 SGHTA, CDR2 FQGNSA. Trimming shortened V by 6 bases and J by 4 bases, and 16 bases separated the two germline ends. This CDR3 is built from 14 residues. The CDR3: CASSPSRSLYEQYF. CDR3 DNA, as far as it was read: TGTGCCAGCAGTCCATCCCGTAGTCTTTACGAG.

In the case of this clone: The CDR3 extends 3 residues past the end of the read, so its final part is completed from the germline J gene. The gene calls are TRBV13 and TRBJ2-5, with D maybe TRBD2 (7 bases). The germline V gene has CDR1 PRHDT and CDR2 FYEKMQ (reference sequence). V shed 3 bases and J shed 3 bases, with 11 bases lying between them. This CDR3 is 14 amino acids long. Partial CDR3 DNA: TGTGCCAGCAGCTTCCGGGGGGCAGAAGAGACC. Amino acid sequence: CASSFRGAEET. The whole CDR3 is CASSFRGAEETQYF.

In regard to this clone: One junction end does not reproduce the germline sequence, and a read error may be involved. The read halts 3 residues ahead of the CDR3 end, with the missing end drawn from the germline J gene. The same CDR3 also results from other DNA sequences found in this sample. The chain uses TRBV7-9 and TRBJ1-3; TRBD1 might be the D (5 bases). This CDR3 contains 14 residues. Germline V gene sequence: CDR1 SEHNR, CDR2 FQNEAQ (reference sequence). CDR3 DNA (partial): TGTGCCAGTCGCGGAGGGGCTGCAGGAAACACT. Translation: CASRGGAAGNT. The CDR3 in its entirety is CASRGGAAGNTIYF.

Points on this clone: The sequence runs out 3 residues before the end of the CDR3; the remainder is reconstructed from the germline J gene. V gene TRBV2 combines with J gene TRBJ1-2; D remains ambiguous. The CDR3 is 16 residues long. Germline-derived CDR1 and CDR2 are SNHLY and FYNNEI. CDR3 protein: CASTGLAEAFSYDYTF. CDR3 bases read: TGTGCCAGCACTGGACTAGCGGAAGCCTTCTCCTACGAC. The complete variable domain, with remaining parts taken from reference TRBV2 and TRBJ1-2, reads EPEVTQTPSHQVTQMGQEVILRCVPISNHLYFYWYRQILGQKVEFLVSFYNNEISEKSEIFDDQFSVERPDGSNFTLKIRSTKLEDSAMYFCASTGLAEAFSYDYTFGSGTRLTVV.

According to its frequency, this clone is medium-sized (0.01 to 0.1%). The CDR3 bases that were read are TGCGCCAGCAGCCCAGACAGAGCGAACACCGGGGAG. Protein product: CASSPDRANTGE. The CDR3 in its entirety is CASSPDRANTGELFF. The J gene is TRBJ2-2, the V gene TRBV5-1; tentatively, D is TRBD1 (5 bases). From the germline J gene comes the end of the CDR3, since the read stops 3 residues before it. The germline V and J ends were trimmed by 4 bases and 0 bases, with 10 bases remaining between them. Germline CDR1 is SGHRS and CDR2 is YFSETQ. The CDR3 is 15 amino acids.

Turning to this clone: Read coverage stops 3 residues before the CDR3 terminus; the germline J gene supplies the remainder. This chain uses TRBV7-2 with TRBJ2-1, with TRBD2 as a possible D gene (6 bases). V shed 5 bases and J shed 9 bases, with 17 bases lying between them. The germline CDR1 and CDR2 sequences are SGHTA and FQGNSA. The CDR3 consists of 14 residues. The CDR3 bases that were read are TGTGCCAGCAGCCGAGCGGGCCGGGATCCTGAG. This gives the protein CASSRAGRDPE. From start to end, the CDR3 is CASSRAGRDPEQFF.

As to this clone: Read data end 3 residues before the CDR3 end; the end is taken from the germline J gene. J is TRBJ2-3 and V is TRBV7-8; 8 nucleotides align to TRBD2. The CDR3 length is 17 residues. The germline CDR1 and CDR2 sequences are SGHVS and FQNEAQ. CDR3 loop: CASSPQRTSGNKETQYF. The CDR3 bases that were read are TGTGCCAGCAGCCCCCAACGAACTAGCGGAAACAAAGAGACG.

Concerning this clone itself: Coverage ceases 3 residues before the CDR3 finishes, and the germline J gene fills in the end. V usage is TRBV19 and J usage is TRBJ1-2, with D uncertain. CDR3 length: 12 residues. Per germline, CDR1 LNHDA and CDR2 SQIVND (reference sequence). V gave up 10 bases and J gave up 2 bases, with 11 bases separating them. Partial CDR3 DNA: TGTGCCACCAGCCGGGGAAACTATGGC. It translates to CATSRGNYG. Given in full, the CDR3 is CATSRGNYGYTF.

CDR3 residues: CSARGQRAGSPLHF. The part of the CDR3 DNA that was read is TGCAGTGCTAGAGGTCAAAGGGCTGGATCACCC. The rearrangement uses TRBV20-1 and TRBJ1-6; D gene ambiguous. The read halts 3 residues ahead of the CDR3 end, with the missing end drawn from the germline J gene. Deletions cut 1 base from V and 10 bases from J, with 14 bases between. Per germline, CDR1 DFQATT and CDR2 SNEGSKA (reference sequence). The CDR3 is made up of 14 amino acids.

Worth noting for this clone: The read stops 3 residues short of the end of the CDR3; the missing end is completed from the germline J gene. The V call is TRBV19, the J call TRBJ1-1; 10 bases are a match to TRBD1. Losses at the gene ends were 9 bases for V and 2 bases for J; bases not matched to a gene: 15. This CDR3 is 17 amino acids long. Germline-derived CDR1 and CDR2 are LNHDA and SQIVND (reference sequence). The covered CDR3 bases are TGTGCCAGCATGCGGACAGGGGGGCCTGGGGGAAACACTGAA. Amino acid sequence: CASMRTGGPGGNTE. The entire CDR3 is CASMRTGGPGGNTEAFF.

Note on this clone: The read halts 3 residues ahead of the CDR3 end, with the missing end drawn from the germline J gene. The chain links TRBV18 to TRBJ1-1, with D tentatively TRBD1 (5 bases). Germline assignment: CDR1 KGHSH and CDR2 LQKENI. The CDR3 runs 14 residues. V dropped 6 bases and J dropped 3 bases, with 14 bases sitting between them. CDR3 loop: CASSPTPGDTEAFF. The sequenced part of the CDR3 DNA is TGTGCCAGCTCCCCAACCCCGGGGGACACTGAA.

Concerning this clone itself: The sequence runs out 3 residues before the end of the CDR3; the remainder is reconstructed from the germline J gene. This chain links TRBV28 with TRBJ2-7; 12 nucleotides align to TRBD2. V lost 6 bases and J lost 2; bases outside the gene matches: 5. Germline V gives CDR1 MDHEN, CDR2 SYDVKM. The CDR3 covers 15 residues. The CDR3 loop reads CASSYGTSGPYEQYF. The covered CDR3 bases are TGTGCCAGCAGCTACGGGACTAGCGGGCCCTACGAG.

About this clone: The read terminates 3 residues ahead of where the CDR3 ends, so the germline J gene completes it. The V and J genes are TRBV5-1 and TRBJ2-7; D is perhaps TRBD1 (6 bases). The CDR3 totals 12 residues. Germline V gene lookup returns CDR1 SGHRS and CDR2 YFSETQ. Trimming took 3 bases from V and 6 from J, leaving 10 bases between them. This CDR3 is CASSSGVSEQYF. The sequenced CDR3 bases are TGCGCCAGCAGCTCAGGGGTATCCGAG.

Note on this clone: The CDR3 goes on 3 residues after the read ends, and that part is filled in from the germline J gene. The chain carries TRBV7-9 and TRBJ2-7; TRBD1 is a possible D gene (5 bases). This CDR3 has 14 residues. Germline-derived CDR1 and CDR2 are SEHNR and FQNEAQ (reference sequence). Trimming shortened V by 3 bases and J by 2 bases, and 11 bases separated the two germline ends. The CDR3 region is CASSFNRHTYEQYF. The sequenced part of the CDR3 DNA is TGTGCCAGCAGCTTTAACAGGCATACCTACGAG.

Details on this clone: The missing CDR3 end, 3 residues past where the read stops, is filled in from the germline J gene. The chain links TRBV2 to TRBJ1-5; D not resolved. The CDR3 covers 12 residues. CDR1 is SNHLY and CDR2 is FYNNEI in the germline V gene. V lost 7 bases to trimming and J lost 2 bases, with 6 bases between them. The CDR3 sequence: CASNSRNQPQHF. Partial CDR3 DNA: TGTGCCAGCAACTCCCGCAATCAGCCC.

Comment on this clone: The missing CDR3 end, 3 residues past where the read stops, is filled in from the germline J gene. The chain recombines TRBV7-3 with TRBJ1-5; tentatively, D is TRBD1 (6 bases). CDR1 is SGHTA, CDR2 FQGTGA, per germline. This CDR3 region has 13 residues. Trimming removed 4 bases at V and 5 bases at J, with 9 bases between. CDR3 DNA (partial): TGTGCCAGCAGCTGGGAGGGGGATCAGCCC. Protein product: CASSWEGDQP. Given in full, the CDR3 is CASSWEGDQPQHF.

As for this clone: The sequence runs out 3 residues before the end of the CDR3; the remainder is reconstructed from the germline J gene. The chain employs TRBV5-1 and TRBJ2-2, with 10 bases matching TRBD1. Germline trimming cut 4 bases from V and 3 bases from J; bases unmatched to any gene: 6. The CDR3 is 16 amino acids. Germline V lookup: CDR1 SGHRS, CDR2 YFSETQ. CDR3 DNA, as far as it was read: TGCGCCAGCAGCAGGGGGACAGGGGCATACACCGGGGAG. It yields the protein CASSRGTGAYTGE. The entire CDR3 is CASSRGTGAYTGELFF. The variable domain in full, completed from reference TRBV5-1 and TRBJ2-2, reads KAGVTQTPRYLIKTRGQQVTLSCSPISGHRSVSWYQQTPGQGLQFLFEYFSETQRNKGNFPGRFSGRQFSNSRSEMNVSTLELGDSALYLCASSRGTGAYTGELFFGEGSRLTVL.

The covered CDR3 bases are TGTGCCAGCAGCTTATACAGGAATAATGAC. Its protein product is CASSLYRNND. In full, the CDR3 is CASSLYRNNDYTF. This chain joins TRBV7-2 and TRBJ1-2, with a weak D call TRBD1 (5 bases). Read coverage stops 3 residues before the CDR3 terminus; the germline J gene supplies the remainder. CDR1 and CDR2 (germline): SGHTA, FQGNSA. The CDR3 contains 13 residues.

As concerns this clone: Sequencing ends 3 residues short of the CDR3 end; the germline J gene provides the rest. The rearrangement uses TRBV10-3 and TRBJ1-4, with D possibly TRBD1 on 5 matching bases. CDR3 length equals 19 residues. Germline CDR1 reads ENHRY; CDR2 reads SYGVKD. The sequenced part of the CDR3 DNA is TGTGCCATCAGTGAGTCGGTGACAGTCGGATACTCTGGGGCCAACGTA. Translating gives CAISESVTVGYSGANV. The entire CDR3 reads CAISESVTVGYSGANVLFF.

Partial CDR3 DNA: TGTGCCAGCACCCCGGCGGGGCTGGATACG. Protein sequence: CASTPAGLDT. The full-length CDR3 reads as CASTPAGLDTQYF. V is TRBV28 and J is TRBJ2-3, with a tentative D call TRBD2 (6 bases). The CDR3 is cut off 3 residues early in the read; its end comes from the germline J gene. In germline, CDR1 is MDHEN, CDR2 SYDVKM. This CDR3 is built from 13 residues. Trimming shortened V by 7 bases and J by 6 bases, and 14 bases separated the two germline ends.

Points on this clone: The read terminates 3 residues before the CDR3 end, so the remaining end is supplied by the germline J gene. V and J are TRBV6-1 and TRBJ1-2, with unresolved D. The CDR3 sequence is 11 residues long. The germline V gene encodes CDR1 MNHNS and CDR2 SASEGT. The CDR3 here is CASSETLSYTF. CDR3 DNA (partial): TGTGCCAGCAGTGAGACATTGAGC.

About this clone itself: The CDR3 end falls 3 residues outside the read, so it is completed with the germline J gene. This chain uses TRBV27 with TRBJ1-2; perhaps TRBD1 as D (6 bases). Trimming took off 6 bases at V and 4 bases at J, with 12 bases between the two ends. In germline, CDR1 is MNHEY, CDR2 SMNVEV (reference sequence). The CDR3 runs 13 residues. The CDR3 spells CASREDRRYGYTF. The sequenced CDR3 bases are TGTGCCAGCAGGGAAGACAGGCGCTATGGC.

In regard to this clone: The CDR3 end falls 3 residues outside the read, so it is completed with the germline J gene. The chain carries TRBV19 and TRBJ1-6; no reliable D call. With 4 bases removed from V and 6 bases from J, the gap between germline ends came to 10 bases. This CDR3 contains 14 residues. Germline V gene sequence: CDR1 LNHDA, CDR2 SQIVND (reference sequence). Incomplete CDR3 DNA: TGTGCCAGTAGTACCCGCCAGGTTAATTCACCC. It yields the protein CASSTRQVNSP. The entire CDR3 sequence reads CASSTRQVNSPLHF.

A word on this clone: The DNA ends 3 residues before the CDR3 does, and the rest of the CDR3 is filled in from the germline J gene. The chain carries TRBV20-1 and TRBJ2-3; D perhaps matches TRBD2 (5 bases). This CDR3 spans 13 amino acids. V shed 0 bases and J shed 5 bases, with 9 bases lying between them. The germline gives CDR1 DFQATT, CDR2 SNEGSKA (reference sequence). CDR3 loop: CSARETRQDTQYF. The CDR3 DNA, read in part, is TGCAGTGCTAGAGAAACTAGACAAGATACG.

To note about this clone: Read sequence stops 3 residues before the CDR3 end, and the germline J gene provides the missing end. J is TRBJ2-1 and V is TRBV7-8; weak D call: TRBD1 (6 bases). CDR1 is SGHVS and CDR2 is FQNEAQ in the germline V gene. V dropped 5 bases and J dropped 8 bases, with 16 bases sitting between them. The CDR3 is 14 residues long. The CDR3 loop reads CASSPLDRNHEQFF. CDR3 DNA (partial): TGTGCCAGCAGCCCACTTGACAGGAACCATGAG. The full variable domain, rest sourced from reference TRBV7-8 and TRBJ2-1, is GAGVSQSPRYKVAKRGQDVALRCDPISGHVSLFWYQQALGQGPEFLTYFQNEAQLDKSGLPSDRFFAERPEGSVSTLKIQRTQQEDSAVYLCASSPLDRNHEQFFGPGTRLTVL.

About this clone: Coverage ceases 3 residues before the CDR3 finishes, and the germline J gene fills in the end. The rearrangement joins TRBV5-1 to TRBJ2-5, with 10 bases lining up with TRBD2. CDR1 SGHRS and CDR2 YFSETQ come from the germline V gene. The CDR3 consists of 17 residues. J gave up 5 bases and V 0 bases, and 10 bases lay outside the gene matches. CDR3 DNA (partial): TGCGCCAGCAGCTTGGTCCCTAGCGGGAGTGGTGGGGAGACC. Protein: CASSLVPSGSGGET. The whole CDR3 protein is CASSLVPSGSGGETQYF.

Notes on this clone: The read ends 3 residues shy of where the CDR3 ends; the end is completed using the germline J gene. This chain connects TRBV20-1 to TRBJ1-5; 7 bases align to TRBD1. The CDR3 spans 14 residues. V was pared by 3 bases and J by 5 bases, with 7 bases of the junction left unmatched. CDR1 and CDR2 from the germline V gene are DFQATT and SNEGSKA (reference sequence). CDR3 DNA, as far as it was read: TGCAGTGCTAGCCCTAGACAGGGTCATCAGCCC. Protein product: CSASPRQGHQP. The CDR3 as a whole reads CSASPRQGHQPQHF.

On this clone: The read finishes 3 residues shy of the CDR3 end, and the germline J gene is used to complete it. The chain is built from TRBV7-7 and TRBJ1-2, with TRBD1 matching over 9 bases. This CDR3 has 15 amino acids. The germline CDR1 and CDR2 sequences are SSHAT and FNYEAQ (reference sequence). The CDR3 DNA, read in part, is TGTGCCAGCAGCTATAGGACAGGGGCCGGGGAGACC. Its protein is CASSYRTGAGET. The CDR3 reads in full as CASSYRTGAGETYTF.